Each of the 19 T cell receptor beta chains below was sequenced from the same sample in a study of cytomegalovirus exposure and HLA in healthy donors. Primers for the PCR totalled 60 Vbeta and 13 Jbeta. Clones were read by immunoSEQ multiplex PCR, and TCRdb kept only the in-frame ones, dropping some. The sample holds around 110,000 clones; approximately 70% are singletons and the top ten take over 8.5%. Sequences were obtained from PBMCs. Receptors were obtained from a middle-aged woman in good health and CMV-seropositive.

J is TRBJ1-5 and V is TRBV19; D is undetermined. Germline-derived CDR1 and CDR2 are LNHDA and SQIVND (reference sequence). V lost 1 base and J lost 3, with 7 bases in between. CDR3 length: 14 amino acids. The CDR3 DNA reads TGTGCCAGTAGTATAGGAGGGTACAATCAGCCCCAGCATTTT. Translated: CASSIGGYNQPQHF.

As regards this clone: Other DNA sequences from this sample encode an identical CDR3 as well. The chain recombines TRBV5-1 with TRBJ2-7; 9 bases fit TRBD2. Germline CDR1 and CDR2: SGHRS and YFSETQ. The CDR3 extends over 17 amino acids. V gave up 1 base and J gave up 0 bases; unmatched junction bases: 8. CDR3 nucleotide sequence: TGCGCCAGCAGCTTGTCGGCCAGTAGCGGGAGCTCCTACGAGCAGTACTTC. Translating it yields CASSLSASSGSSYEQYF.

This chain connects TRBV27 to TRBJ2-1; the D gene is possibly TRBD1 (6 bases). V lost 1 base and J 7 bases, leaving 11 bases between the germline ends. The CDR3 is 14 amino acids. Germline V lookup: CDR1 MNHEY, CDR2 SMNVEV (reference sequence). CDR3 sequence reads: CASSLLPQGNEQFF. The CDR3 bases are TGTGCCAGCAGTTTATTACCCCAGGGGAATGAGCAGTTCTTC.

This chain joins TRBV7-9 and TRBJ1-5; 7 nucleotides agree with TRBD1. Per germline, CDR1 SEHNR and CDR2 FQNEAQ (reference sequence). The CDR3 runs 18 residues. V shed 4 bases and J 2 bases; nucleotides not matched to a gene: 14. The CDR3 region is CASSWTGDRAVGNQPQHF. The CDR3 bases are TGTGCCAGCAGCTGGACAGGCGACAGGGCCGTCGGCAATCAGCCCCAGCATTTT. Complete variable domain (other parts from reference TRBV7-9 and TRBJ1-5): DTGVSQNPRHKITKRGQNVTFRCDPISEHNRLYWYRQTLGQGPEFLTYFQNEAQLEKSRLLSDRFSAERPKGSFSTLEIQRTEQGDSAMYLCASSWTGDRAVGNQPQHFGDGTRLSIL.

Written as DNA, the CDR3 is TGTGCCAGCAGCGCGTCCTCCACTCGGGGGGCCTACGAGCAGTACTTC. Amino acids: CASSASSTRGAYEQYF. The chain is built from TRBV7-2 and TRBJ2-7; 7 bases match TRBD2. Trimming took 5 bases from V and 2 from J; bases not matched to a gene: 12. The germline V gene has CDR1 SGHTA and CDR2 FQGNSA. This CDR3 has 16 amino acids. Combining the CDR3 with reference TRBV7-2 and TRBJ2-7 gives the whole variable domain GAGVSQSPSNKVTEKGKDVELRCDPISGHTALYWYRQSLGQGLEFLIYFQGNSAPDKSGLPSDRFSAERTGGSVSTLTIQRTQQEDSAVYLCASSASSTRGAYEQYFGPGTRLTVT.

V gene TRBV6-1 combines with J gene TRBJ2-7; 10 positions agree with TRBD1. The CDR3 covers 14 residues. The germline V gene encodes CDR1 MNHNS and CDR2 SASEGT. V shed 4 bases, J shed 5 bases, and the junction held 5 bases outside the gene matches. This CDR3 is CASSGGQGLDEQYF. The CDR3 nucleotides read TGTGCCAGCAGTGGGGGACAGGGGCTGGACGAGCAGTACTTC.

This chain uses TRBV11-2 with TRBJ2-7; tentative D call: TRBD1 (6 bases). Germline CDR1 SGHAT, CDR2 FQNNGV. V gave up 5 bases and J gave up 0 bases, with 11 bases separating them. The CDR3 consists of 14 residues. The CDR3 nucleotides are TGTGCCAGCAGCCCTACAGGGAGCTCCTACGAGCAGTACTTC. It yields the protein CASSPTGSSYEQYF.

Only a few counts were recorded for this clone. The V and J genes are TRBV19 and TRBJ2-5, with 8 nucleotides matching TRBD1. Trimming removed 4 bases from V and 4 bases from J; junction bases left unmatched: 8. Germline V lookup: CDR1 LNHDA, CDR2 SQIVND (reference sequence). This CDR3 has 15 amino acids. CDR3 sequence (DNA): TGTGCCAGTAGTACCCGACAGGGGACCACAGAGACCCAGTACTTC. Translating it yields CASSTRQGTTETQYF.

The chain employs TRBV5-4 and TRBJ2-1; D possibly corresponds to TRBD1 (5 bases). This CDR3 contains 15 residues. CDR1 and CDR2 from the germline V gene are SGHNT and YYREEE (reference sequence). V dropped 4 bases and J dropped 8 bases, with 19 bases sitting between them. This chain's CDR3 is CASSTEQVVVDEQFF. DNA of the CDR3: TGTGCCAGCAGCACCGAACAGGTGGTGGTCGATGAGCAGTTCTTC. The variable domain in full, with the rest retrieved from reference TRBV5-4 and TRBJ2-1, is ETGVTQSPTHLIKTRGQQVTLRCSSQSGHNTVSWYQQALGQGPQFIFQYYREEENGRGNFPPRFSGLQFPNYSSELNVNALELDDSALYLCASSTEQVVVDEQFFGPGTRLTVL.

The table lists this clone with a few counts. The rearrangement uses TRBV19 and TRBJ2-2; 12 bases align to TRBD1. This CDR3 has 17 residues. Germline CDR1 LNHDA, CDR2 SQIVND (reference sequence). V dropped 2 bases and J dropped 3; count of bases not matched to a gene: 4. The CDR3 sequence: CASSIPGQGADTGELFF. The CDR3 region has the DNA TGTGCCAGTAGTATACCGGGACAGGGGGCGGACACCGGGGAGCTGTTTTTT.

In this sample, this clone turned up a few times. V gene TRBV4-3 combines with J gene TRBJ2-3; 13 nucleotides align to TRBD2. The trim removed 3 bases at V and 3 bases at J, leaving 3 bases unmatched. The CDR3 totals 16 residues. Germline V CDR1 and CDR2: LGHNA, YSLEER. DNA of the CDR3: TGCGCCAGCAGCCAGGGACTAGCGGGATTGACAGATACGCAGTATTTT. Encoded protein: CASSQGLAGLTDTQYF.

This chain joins TRBV28 and TRBJ2-7; 11 bases line up with TRBD2. V was pared by 4 bases and J by 6 bases, with 11 bases of the junction left unmatched. This CDR3 region has 16 residues. CDR1 is MDHEN, CDR2 SYDVKM, per germline. This CDR3 reads CASSSVAGGPSVEQYF. CDR3 DNA: TGTGCCAGCAGTTCCGTAGCGGGAGGGCCCTCGGTCGAGCAGTACTTC.

This clone is a singleton in its sample. This chain joins TRBV27 and TRBJ1-1; D remains unclear. V lost 3 bases, J lost 7 bases, and 12 bases lay in between. Germline-derived CDR1 and CDR2 are MNHEY and SMNVEV (reference sequence). This CDR3 region has 13 residues. The CDR3 loop is CASSLGGEYEAFF. As DNA, the CDR3 is TGTGCCAGCAGTTTGGGTGGAGAGTATGAAGCTTTCTTT.

The gene calls are TRBV6-5 and TRBJ1-3; possibly TRBD1 for D (5 bases). With 8 bases removed from V and 0 bases from J, the gap between germline ends came to 14 bases. The germline gives CDR1 MNHEY, CDR2 SVGAGI. The CDR3 is 15 amino acids. The CDR3 loop is CASGAYSSSGNTIYF. In DNA, the CDR3 is TGTGCCAGCGGGGCCTACTCGAGCTCTGGAAACACCATATATTTT.

The rearrangement uses TRBV7-5 and TRBJ1-5. TRBV7-5 is labeled a pseudogene. The CDR3 is made up of 17 amino acids. CDR3 loop: CARSLWRVSDTDQPQHF. CDR3 DNA: TGTGCCAGAAGCTTATGGAGGGTGTCGGATACCGATCAGCCCCAGCATTTT.

V usage is TRBV4-1 and J usage is TRBJ2-1, with D unclear. CDR1 is MGHRA, CDR2 YSYEKL, per germline. Trimming stripped 1 base from V and 7 bases from J, with 8 bases between. This CDR3 contains 13 residues. The CDR3 sequence: CASSQGQLNEQFF. The CDR3 DNA follows: TGCGCCAGCAGCCAAGGTCAGTTAAATGAGCAGTTCTTC.

The V call is TRBV7-8, the J call TRBJ2-7; TRBD2 agrees at 9 bases. The CDR3 has 15 residues. Germline CDR1 is SGHVS and CDR2 is FQNEAQ. The V gene end was trimmed by 1 base and the J gene end by 7 bases; junction bases not matched to a gene: 8. The chain's CDR3 is CASSLEIAGAKEQYF. The CDR3 DNA sequence: TGTGCCAGCAGCTTAGAGATAGCGGGAGCGAAAGAGCAGTACTTC.

This clone has a handful of counts. The V gene is TRBV5-6, the J gene TRBJ1-2; 8 bases line up with TRBD1. The V segment lost 3 bases and the J segment 3 bases; nucleotides outside the gene matches: 4. Germline V gene data show CDR1 as SGHDT and CDR2 as YYEEEE. This CDR3 is built from 14 residues. CDR3 nucleotide sequence: TGTGCCAGCAGCTCGGACAGGGCCCACTATGGCTACACCTTC. It is translated as CASSSDRAHYGYTF.

In its sample, this clone was seen a few times. The J gene is TRBJ2-2, the V gene TRBV27; 7 bases agree with TRBD2. Trimming cost V 6 bases and J 6 bases; bases outside gene matches: 19. This CDR3 has 18 residues. Germline V CDR1 and CDR2: MNHEY, SMNVEV (reference sequence). Here the CDR3 reads CASRVKGWEGLSAGELFF. Written as DNA, the CDR3 is TGTGCCAGCAGAGTGAAAGGGTGGGAGGGCCTCTCAGCCGGGGAGCTGTTTTTT.